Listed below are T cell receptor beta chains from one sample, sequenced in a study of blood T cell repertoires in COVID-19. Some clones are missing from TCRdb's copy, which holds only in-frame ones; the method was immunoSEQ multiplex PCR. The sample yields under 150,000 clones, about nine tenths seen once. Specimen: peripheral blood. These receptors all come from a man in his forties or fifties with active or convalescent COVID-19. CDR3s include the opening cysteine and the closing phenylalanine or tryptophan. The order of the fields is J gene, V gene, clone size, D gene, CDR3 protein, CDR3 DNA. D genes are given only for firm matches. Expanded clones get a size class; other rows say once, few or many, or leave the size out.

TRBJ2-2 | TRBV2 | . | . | CASSGLFTGELFF | TGTGCCAGCAGTGGACTGTTCACCGGGGAGCTGTTTTTT
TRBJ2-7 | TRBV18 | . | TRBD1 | CASSPGTGYYEQYF | TGTGCCAGCTCACCCGGGACAGGGTACTACGAGCAGTACTTC
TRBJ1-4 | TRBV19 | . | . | CASRHIGAEKLFF | TGTGCCAGTCGCCATATTGGGGCTGAAAAACTGTTTTTT
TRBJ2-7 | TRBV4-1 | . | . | CASSQASGQTYEQYF | TGCGCCAGCAGCCAAGCTTCGGGACAAACCTACGAGCAGTACTTC
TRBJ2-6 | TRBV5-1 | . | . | CASSLGAGEGANVLTF | TGCGCCAGCAGCCTCGGAGCGGGCGAAGGGGCCAACGTCCTGACTTTC
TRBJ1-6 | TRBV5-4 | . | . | CASSHGPGDNSPLHF | TGTGCCAGCAGCCATGGGCCGGGGGATAATTCACCCCTCCACTTT
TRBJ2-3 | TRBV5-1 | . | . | CASSLQPDIPGTDTQYF | TGCGCCAGCAGCTTGCAGCCTGACATCCCTGGCACAGATACGCAGTATTTT
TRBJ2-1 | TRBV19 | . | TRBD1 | CASSIAGTGAYNEQFF | TGTGCCAGTAGTATAGCCGGGACAGGGGCCTACAATGAGCAGTTCTTC
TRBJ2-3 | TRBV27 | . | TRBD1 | CASSLGWGRGQGEDTQYF | TGTGCCAGCAGTTTAGGATGGGGTCGGGGACAGGGGGAAGATACGCAGTATTTT
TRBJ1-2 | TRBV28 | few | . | CASSFLRDYGYTF | TGTGCCAGCAGTTTCCTGAGAGACTATGGCTACACCTTC
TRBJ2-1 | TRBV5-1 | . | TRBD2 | CASSLAVTAGGGSYNEQFF | TGCGCCAGCAGCTTGGCGGTAACTGCGGGAGGTGGCTCCTACAATGAGCAGTTCTTC
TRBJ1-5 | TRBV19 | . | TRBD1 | CATLQGGTGGYQPQHF | TGTGCCACCCTCCAAGGGGGGACAGGGGGCTATCAGCCCCAGCATTTT
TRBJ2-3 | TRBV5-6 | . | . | CASSEWTGTDTQYF | TGTGCCAGCAGCGAATGGACTGGGACAGATACGCAGTATTTT
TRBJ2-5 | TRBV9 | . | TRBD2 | CASSAGLAGQETQYF | TGTGCCAGCAGCGCCGGACTAGCGGGACAAGAGACCCAGTACTTC
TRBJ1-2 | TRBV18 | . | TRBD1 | CASSPPGQGYGYTF | TGTGCCAGCTCACCACCAGGACAGGGATATGGCTACACCTTC
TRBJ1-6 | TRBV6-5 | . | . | CASSYTLSLSGSPLHF | TGTGCCAGCAGTTACACCCTTTCGTTATCAGGGTCACCCCTCCACTTT
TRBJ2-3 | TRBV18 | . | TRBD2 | CASSLAGGAGTDTQYF | TGTGCCAGCTCACTCGCGGGGGGGGCTGGCACAGATACGCAGTATTTT
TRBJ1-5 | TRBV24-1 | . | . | CATSEQGYQPQHF | TGTGCCACCAGTGAGCAGGGCTACCAGCCCCAGCATTTT
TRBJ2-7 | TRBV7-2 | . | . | CASSPGGPGVEQYF | TGTGCCAGCAGCCCCGGAGGACCAGGGGTCGAGCAGTACTTC
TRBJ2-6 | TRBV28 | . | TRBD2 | CATRGGLPYSGANVLTF | TGTGCCACCCGCGGGGGTCTCCCATACTCTGGGGCCAACGTCCTGACTTTC
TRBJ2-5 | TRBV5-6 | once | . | CASSFSRQGYGETQYF | TGTGCCAGCAGCTTCTCAAGGCAGGGGTACGGGGAGACCCAGTACTTC
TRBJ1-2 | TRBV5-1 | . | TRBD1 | CASSLVGQAFYGYTF | TGCGCCAGCAGCTTGGTCGGACAGGCTTTCTATGGCTACACCTTC
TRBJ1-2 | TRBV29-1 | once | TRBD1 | CSARGQGNYGYTF | TGCAGCGCTAGGGGGCAGGGGAACTATGGCTACACCTTC
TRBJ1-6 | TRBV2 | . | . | CASSDVRGFNSPLHF | TGTGCCAGCAGTGACGTTCGGGGATTTAATTCACCCCTCCACTTT
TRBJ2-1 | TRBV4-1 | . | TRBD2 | CASSQGTSGRGEQFF | TGCGCCAGCAGCCAAGGGACTAGTGGGAGGGGTGAGCAGTTCTTC
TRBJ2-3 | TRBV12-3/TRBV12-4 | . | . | CASSRVTDTQYF | TGTGCCAGCTCCAGGGTCACAGATACGCAGTATTTT
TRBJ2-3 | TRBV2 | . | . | CASSEGAVSTDTQYF | TGTGCCAGCAGTGAAGGGGCAGTAAGCACAGATACGCAGTATTTT
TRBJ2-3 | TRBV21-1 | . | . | CASSKRTGGNTQYF | TGTGCCAGCAGCAAAAGGACAGGGGGGAATACGCAGTATTTT
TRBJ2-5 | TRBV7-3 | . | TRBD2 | CASSLGTSGIGETQYF | TGTGCCAGCAGCCTTGGGACTAGCGGGATCGGGGAGACCCAGTACTTC
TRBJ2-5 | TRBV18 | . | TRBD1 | CASQGTGYQETQYF | TGTGCCAGCCAAGGGACAGGGTACCAAGAGACCCAGTACTTC